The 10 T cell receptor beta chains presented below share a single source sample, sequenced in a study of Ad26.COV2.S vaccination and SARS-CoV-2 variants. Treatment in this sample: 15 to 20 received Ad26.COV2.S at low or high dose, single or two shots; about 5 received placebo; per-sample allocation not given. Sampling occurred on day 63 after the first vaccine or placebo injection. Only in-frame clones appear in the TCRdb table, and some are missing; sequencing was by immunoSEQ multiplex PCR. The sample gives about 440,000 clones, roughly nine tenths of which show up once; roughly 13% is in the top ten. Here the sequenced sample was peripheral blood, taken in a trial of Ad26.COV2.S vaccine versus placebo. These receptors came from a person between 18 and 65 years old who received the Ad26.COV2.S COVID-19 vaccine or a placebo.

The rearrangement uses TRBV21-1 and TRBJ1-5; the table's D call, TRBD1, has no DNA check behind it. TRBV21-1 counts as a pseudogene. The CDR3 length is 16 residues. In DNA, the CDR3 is TGTGCCCGCAAGGGGGACCTTCCCGAGGCCAATCAGCCCCAGCATTTT. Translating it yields CARKGDLPEANQPQHF.

The CDR3 sequence is CASSLGTANEQYF. Here the CDR3 DNA reads TGTGCCAGCAGCCTGGGGACGGCGAACGAGCAGTACTTC. This chain joins TRBV7-8 and TRBJ2-7; D possibly uses TRBD1 or TRBD2 (5 bases each). The CDR3 consists of 13 residues. Per the germline V gene, CDR1 is SGHVS and CDR2 is FQNEAQ. V was shortened by 5 bases and J by 5 bases, with 13 bases between the two germline ends.

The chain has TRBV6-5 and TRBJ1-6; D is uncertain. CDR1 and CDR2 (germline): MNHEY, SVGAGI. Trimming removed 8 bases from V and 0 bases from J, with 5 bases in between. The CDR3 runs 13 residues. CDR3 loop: CASRSSYNSPLHF. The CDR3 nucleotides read TGTGCCAGCCGTAGCTCCTATAATTCACCCCTCCACTTT.

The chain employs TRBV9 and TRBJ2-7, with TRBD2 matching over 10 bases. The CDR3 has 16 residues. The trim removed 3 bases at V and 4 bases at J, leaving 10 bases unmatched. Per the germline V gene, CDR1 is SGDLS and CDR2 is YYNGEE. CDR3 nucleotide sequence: TGTGCCAGCAGCGCCCTCGGAGCGGGAGGGCTTTACGAGCAGTACTTC. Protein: CASSALGAGGLYEQYF.

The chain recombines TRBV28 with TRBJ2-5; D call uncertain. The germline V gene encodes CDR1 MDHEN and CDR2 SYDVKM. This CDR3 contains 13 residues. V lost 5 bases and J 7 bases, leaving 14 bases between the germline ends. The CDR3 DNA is TGTGCCAGCAGTCCGCCGGCCCCAGGGACCCAGTACTTC. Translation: CASSPPAPGTQYF.

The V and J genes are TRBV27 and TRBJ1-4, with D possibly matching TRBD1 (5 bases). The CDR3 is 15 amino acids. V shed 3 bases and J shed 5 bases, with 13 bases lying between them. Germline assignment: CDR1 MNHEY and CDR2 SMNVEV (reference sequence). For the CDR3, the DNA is TGTGCCAGCAGTTTTCAGCGGGGGAAAAATGAAAAACTGTTTTTT. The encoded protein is CASSFQRGKNEKLFF.

The CDR3 DNA reads TGTGCCAGCTCACCACCGGCAGGGACTAGCGGGAGGGTCAATGAGCAGTTCTTC. As protein: CASSPPAGTSGRVNEQFF. This sequence joins TRBV18 and TRBJ2-1, with TRBD2 identical over 16 bases. The CDR3 extends over 18 amino acids. CDR1 is KGHSH, CDR2 LQKENI, per germline. V lost 0 bases, J lost 6 bases, and 5 bases stayed unmatched.

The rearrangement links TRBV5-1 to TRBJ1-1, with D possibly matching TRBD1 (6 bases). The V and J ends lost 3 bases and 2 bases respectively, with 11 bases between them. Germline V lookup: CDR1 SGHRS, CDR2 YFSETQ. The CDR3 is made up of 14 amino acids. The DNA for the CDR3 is TGCGCCAGCAGCTACGCAGGGGCAAACACTGAAGCTTTCTTT. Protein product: CASSYAGANTEAFF.

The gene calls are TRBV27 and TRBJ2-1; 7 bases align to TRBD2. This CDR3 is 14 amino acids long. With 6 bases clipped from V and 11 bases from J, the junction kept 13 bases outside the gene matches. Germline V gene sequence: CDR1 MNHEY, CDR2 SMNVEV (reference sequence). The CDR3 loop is CASSHRDYLFQQFF. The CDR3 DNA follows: TGTGCCAGCAGCCACCGGGACTACCTCTTCCAGCAGTTCTTC.

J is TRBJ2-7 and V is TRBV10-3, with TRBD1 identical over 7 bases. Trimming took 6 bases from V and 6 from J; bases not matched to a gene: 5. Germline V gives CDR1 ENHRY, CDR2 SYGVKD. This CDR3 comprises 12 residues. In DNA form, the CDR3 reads TGTGCCATCAGAACAGGGGTTGGCGAGCAGTACTTC. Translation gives CAIRTGVGEQYF.